The 7 T cell receptor beta chains listed next were all sequenced from one sample in a study of vaccination effects on CD4 cells after COVID-19. Isolation of CD4+ T cells took place after approximately ten days of culture. Participants each got two BNT162b2 or mRNA-1273 vaccine doses. Only in-frame clones appear in the TCRdb table, and some are missing; sequencing was by immunoSEQ multiplex PCR. The table records tens of thousands of clones, 74% of them present only once. The antigens for these receptors are not known. Sample: CD4+ T cells from PBMCs cultured without peptide, taken after COVID-19 vaccination. The origin of the receptors is a human donor who received a COVID-19 vaccine.

This chain uses TRBV6-5 with TRBJ1-5; D not certain. Germline CDR1 and CDR2: MNHEY and SVGAGI. The CDR3 has 15 residues. V lost 2 bases to trimming and J lost 0 bases, with 8 bases between them. CDR3 sequence: CASSYNGDSNQPQHF. Here the CDR3 DNA reads TGTGCCAGCAGTTACAATGGGGATAGCAATCAGCCCCAGCATTTT.

CDR3 nucleotide sequence: TGCGCCAGCAGCTCCAAAATCGGGACAGGGAGCACAGATACGCAGTATTTT. Protein sequence: CASSSKIGTGSTDTQYF. The chain carries TRBV5-1 and TRBJ2-3; 9 bases match TRBD1. Germline assignment: CDR1 SGHRS and CDR2 YFSETQ. Trimming took 3 bases from V and 0 from J; bases not matched to a gene: 8. CDR3 length: 17 amino acids.

The chain couples TRBV9 to TRBJ1-1; D may be TRBD1 (5 bases). Per germline, CDR1 SGDLS and CDR2 YYNGEE. This CDR3 comprises 13 residues. V was pared by 2 bases and J by 4 bases, with 9 bases between. The CDR3 DNA follows: TGTGCCAGCAGCGTCCTCGGGGCCACTGAAGCTTTCTTT. Protein: CASSVLGATEAFF.

The chain joins TRBV29-1 to TRBJ2-3; TRBD2 matches at 12 bases. The V segment lost 5 bases and the J segment 1 base; nucleotides outside the gene matches: 4. The length of the CDR3 is 15 residues. Germline lookup yields CDR1 SQVTM and CDR2 ANQGSEA. CDR3 sequence reads: CSVLGLAGRTDTQYF. Here the CDR3 DNA reads TGCAGCGTTCTTGGACTAGCGGGACGCACAGATACGCAGTATTTT.

V and J are TRBV10-3 and TRBJ2-7; unclear D gene. The CDR3 covers 13 residues. V lost 3 bases and J lost 7, with 13 bases in between. Germline V CDR1 and CDR2: ENHRY, SYGVKD. CDR3 DNA: TGTGCCATCAGTGACTTCCCCCAAGGAGAGCAGTACTTC. Amino acids: CAISDFPQGEQYF.

A single count supports this clone. The chain carries TRBV28 and TRBJ1-1, with D perhaps matching TRBD1 (5 bases). Trimming removed 5 bases at V and 8 bases at J, with 18 bases between. This CDR3 is 14 amino acids long. Germline V CDR1 and CDR2: MDHEN, SYDVKM. The CDR3: CASSRGELSSEAFF. The CDR3 bases are TGTGCCAGCAGTCGGGGGGAGCTTTCTTCCGAAGCTTTCTTT.

This sequence joins TRBV4-1 and TRBJ1-6; D uncertain. V was shortened by 0 bases and J by 3 bases, with 9 bases between the two germline ends. CDR3 length: 16 amino acids. Germline V CDR1 and CDR2: MGHRA, YSYEKL. CDR3 loop: CASSQDPGSYNSPLHF. CDR3 coding DNA: TGCGCCAGCAGCCAAGATCCCGGGAGCTATAATTCACCCCTCCACTTT.